These 4 T cell receptor beta chains share one sample of origin, sequenced in a study of blood T cell repertoires in COVID-19. TCRdb's table, derived via immunoSEQ multiplex PCR, lists solely in-frame clones and lacks some. The sample holds over 150,000 clones; 70% to 90% are singletons and the top ten take 1.1%. The sample comprised peripheral blood. All receptors come from a man aged 35-49 years with acute or convalescent COVID-19.

The V call is TRBV24-1, the J call TRBJ2-5, with TRBD1 matching over 8 bases. The CDR3 has 15 residues. V lost 4 bases and J lost 4; bases outside the gene matches: 7. From germline, CDR1 is KGHDR and CDR2 SFDVKD. The CDR3 nucleotides read TGTGCCACCAGTGACGGACAGGGTGTCTCAGAGACCCAGTACTTC. Amino acids: CATSDGQGVSETQYF.

This chain links TRBV5-1 with TRBJ2-3; 7 nucleotides agree with TRBD1. From germline, CDR1 is SGHRS and CDR2 YFSETQ. With 5 bases clipped from V and 1 base from J, the junction kept 10 bases outside the gene matches. The CDR3 is 16 amino acids. The chain's CDR3 is CASSPGTVAGTDTQYF. The CDR3 coding sequence is TGCGCCAGCAGTCCCGGGACAGTAGCCGGCACAGATACGCAGTATTTT.

V is TRBV5-4 and J is TRBJ1-2; 8 bases align to TRBD1. V was pared by 1 base and J by 3 bases, with 11 bases of the junction left unmatched. Germline lookup yields CDR1 SGHNT and CDR2 YYREEE (reference sequence). The CDR3 is made up of 17 amino acids. DNA of the CDR3: TGTGCCAGCAGCTTGCCCGGGACAGGAGTATTGGACTATGGCTACACCTTC. The encoded protein is CASSLPGTGVLDYGYTF. The full variable domain, completed using reference TRBV5-4 and TRBJ1-2, is ETGVTQSPTHLIKTRGQQVTLRCSSQSGHNTVSWYQQALGQGPQFIFQYYREEENGRGNFPPRFSGLQFPNYSSELNVNALELDDSALYLCASSLPGTGVLDYGYTFGSGTRLTVV.

Only a few counts were recorded for this clone. V usage is TRBV5-1 and J usage is TRBJ2-5, with D perhaps TRBD2 (5 bases). This CDR3 is built from 13 residues. Germline values: CDR1 SGHRS, CDR2 YFSETQ. V was clipped by 7 bases and J by 4 bases, with 14 bases between them. DNA for the CDR3: TGCGCCAGCGGCCGAGGGTGGGGAGAGACCCAGTACTTC. This gives the protein CASGRGWGETQYF.